These 16 T cell receptor beta chains were sequenced from one sample in a study of graft-versus-host responses after intestinal transplantation. Profiled with immunoSEQ multiplex PCR; TCRdb holds only in-frame clones, not every one. The table lists over 65,000 clones, about nine tenths of them singletons. This specimen was PBMCs, taken 98 days after intestinal transplantation. All receptors come from a human patient who received an intestinal transplant, so some T cells may come from the graft donor.

The chain employs TRBV9 and TRBJ2-1, with D perhaps matching TRBD2 (7 bases). The CDR3 runs 13 residues. V was cut by 4 bases and J by 7 bases, with 12 bases left in between. Germline CDR1 and CDR2: SGDLS and YYNGEE. Here the CDR3 DNA reads TGTGCCAGCAGCAAGGGGGGAGGGAATGAGCAGTTCTTC. As protein: CASSKGGGNEQFF.

The chain uses TRBV9 and TRBJ2-1; 8 bases align to TRBD1. The CDR3 spans 13 residues. Trimming took 3 bases from V and 7 from J; bases not matched to a gene: 3. CDR1 and CDR2 (germline): SGDLS, YYNGEE. CDR3 protein: CASSDTGGNEQFF. CDR3 coding DNA: TGTGCCAGCAGCGACACAGGGGGGAATGAGCAGTTCTTC. Full variable domain (outside the CDR3, taken from reference TRBV9 and TRBJ2-1): DSGVTQTPKHLITATGQRVTLRCSPRSGDLSVYWYQQSLDQGLQFLIQYYNGEERAKGNILERFSAQQFPDLHSELNLSSLELGDSALYFCASSDTGGNEQFFGPGTRLTVL.

The chain couples TRBV7-2 to TRBJ2-1, with 9 bases matching TRBD2. This CDR3 comprises 17 residues. CDR1 and CDR2 from the germline V gene are SGHTA and FQGNSA. V gave up 2 bases and J gave up 5 bases; unmatched junction bases: 10. CDR3 sequence: CASSLLGLGLANNEQFF. For the CDR3, the DNA is TGTGCCAGCAGCTTATTGGGCCTCGGACTAGCGAACAATGAGCAGTTCTTC.

This chain connects TRBV6-1 to TRBJ2-5; D gene ambiguous. This CDR3 comprises 12 residues. Germline V lookup: CDR1 MNHNS, CDR2 SASEGT. V was shortened by 6 bases and J by 1 base, with 6 bases between the two germline ends. The CDR3 DNA reads TGTGCCAGCAGACCCCCCCAAGAGACCCAGTACTTC. Translated: CASRPPQETQYF.

The rearrangement uses TRBV5-6 and TRBJ2-3; 12 bases are a match to TRBD2. CDR3 length: 16 amino acids. Germline lookup yields CDR1 SGHDT and CDR2 YYEEEE. Unmatched junction bases numbered 5, after V lost 4 bases and J lost 2 bases. The DNA of the CDR3 is TGTGCCAGCAGCCGGACTAGCGGGGATAACACAGATACGCAGTATTTT. Encoded protein: CASSRTSGDNTDTQYF.

The V call is TRBV7-6, the J call TRBJ2-1, with 9 bases matching TRBD2. Looked up from germline, CDR1 is SGHVS and CDR2 is FNYEAQ. The CDR3 runs to 14 residues. With 4 bases clipped from V and 6 bases from J, the junction kept 4 bases outside the gene matches. CDR3 sequence (DNA): TGTGCCAGCAGCTCGGGACTAGCAGTCAATGAGCAGTTCTTC. Its protein product is CASSSGLAVNEQFF. The variable domain in full, with the rest retrieved from reference TRBV7-6 and TRBJ2-1, is GAGVSQSPRYKVTKRGQDVALRCDPISGHVSLYWYRQALGQGPEFLTYFNYEAQQDKSGLPNDRFSAERPEGSISTLTIQRTEQRDSAMYRCASSSGLAVNEQFFGPGTRLTVL.

This chain uses TRBV20-1 with TRBJ2-7; 8 positions match TRBD2. This CDR3 comprises 11 residues. With 6 bases clipped from V and 7 bases from J, the junction kept 5 bases outside the gene matches. CDR1 and CDR2 (germline): DFQATT, SNEGSKA (reference sequence). The CDR3, as DNA: TGCAGTGCAGCGGGAGTGGGAGAGCAGTACTTC. This codes for CSAAGVGEQYF.

The chain recombines TRBV6-5 with TRBJ2-2; D remains unclear. The CDR3 extends over 14 amino acids. V dropped 0 bases and J dropped 1 base, with 3 bases sitting between them. Germline V gene sequence: CDR1 MNHEY, CDR2 SVGAGI. CDR3 sequence: CASSYSLNTGELFF. The CDR3 DNA sequence: TGTGCCAGCAGTTACTCGCTGAACACCGGGGAGCTGTTTTTT.

This rearrangement joins TRBV28 to TRBJ1-2; no reliable D call. V was cut by 5 bases and J by 4 bases, with 8 bases left in between. The CDR3 is made up of 12 amino acids. Germline-derived CDR1 and CDR2 are MDHEN and SYDVKM. The CDR3 coding sequence is TGTGCCAGCAGTGAAACACCCTATGGCTACACCTTC. It specifies CASSETPYGYTF.

The gene calls are TRBV6-6 and TRBJ1-2; the D is unclear. The germline V gene has CDR1 MNHNY and CDR2 SVGAGI (reference sequence). Between the trimmed V and J ends, which lost 5 bases and 5 bases, there was a span of 9 bases. The CDR3 is 12 residues long. The DNA of the CDR3 is TGTGCCAGCAGTCCCTCGGGATATGGCTACACCTTC. Translation gives CASSPSGYGYTF.

The chain combines TRBV5-3 with TRBJ1-1, with 10 bases matching TRBD1. TRBV5-3 qualifies as an ORF whose function is uncertain. V shed 0 bases and J 4 bases; nucleotides not matched to a gene: 6. The CDR3 is 16 amino acids. The CDR3 nucleotides read TGTGCCAGAAGCTTGGCCGGGACAGGGGTTTGCACTGAAGCTTTCTTT. Its protein is CARSLAGTGVCTEAFF.

This chain uses TRBV7-9 with TRBJ2-3; weak D call: TRBD1 (6 bases). V lost 1 base and J 6 bases, leaving 11 bases between the germline ends. The CDR3 is 14 residues long. Per the germline V gene, CDR1 is SEHNR and CDR2 is FQNEAQ (reference sequence). As DNA, the CDR3 is TGTGCCAGCAGCTTAGGACAGGTTGGGGATACGCAGTATTTT. Protein product: CASSLGQVGDTQYF.

V usage is TRBV19 and J usage is TRBJ1-1; tentative D call: TRBD1 (5 bases). Trimming shortened V by 3 bases and J by 7 bases, and 9 bases separated the two germline ends. The germline V gene has CDR1 LNHDA and CDR2 SQIVND (reference sequence). The CDR3 loop spans 12 amino acids. In nucleotides, the CDR3 is TGTGCCAGTAGTATGGGACGGTTTGAAGCTTTCTTT. Its translation is CASSMGRFEAFF.

The chain couples TRBV18 to TRBJ2-7; 10 bases map to TRBD2. Germline CDR1 reads KGHSH; CDR2 reads LQKENI. The CDR3 has 15 amino acids. V shed 6 bases, J shed 4 bases, and the junction held 9 bases outside the gene matches. The CDR3 region has the DNA TGTGCCAGCTCGAGCCTCCTAGCGGGGGAGTACGAGCAGTACTTC. Amino acid sequence: CASSSLLAGEYEQYF.

The rearrangement joins TRBV28 to TRBJ1-1; D possibly corresponds to TRBD1 (5 bases). The CDR3 spans 15 residues. The V end lost 3 bases, the J end lost 4 bases, and 15 bases lay between the germline ends. The germline V gene encodes CDR1 MDHEN and CDR2 SYDVKM. The CDR3 loop is CASSLVPGLGTEAFF. The CDR3 bases are TGTGCCAGCAGTTTGGTTCCAGGGTTGGGCACTGAAGCTTTCTTT.

The chain is built from TRBV9 and TRBJ2-5; 10 nucleotides align to TRBD2. The V and J ends lost 3 bases and 1 base, in that order; junction bases with no gene match: 3. Germline V gene sequence: CDR1 SGDLS, CDR2 YYNGEE. The CDR3 consists of 15 residues. CDR3 DNA sequence: TGTGCCAGCAGCGAAAGCGGGGGGGCCCAAGAGACCCAGTACTTC. Protein: CASSESGGAQETQYF.